Below, 7 T cell receptor beta chains from the same sample are listed, as sequenced in a study of radiotherapy plus CTLA-4 blockade in lung cancer. Clones were sequenced by immunoSEQ multiplex PCR, and TCRdb holds only the in-frame ones, with some missing. The table has about 87,000 clones, about 88% seen once. The sequences come from peripheral blood, collected from a patient treated with radiotherapy plus ipilimumab. Every receptor here comes from a human donor with non-small cell lung cancer that progressed on radiotherapy plus ipilimumab.

This sequence joins TRBV14 and TRBJ1-6, with no clear D. Germline V gene lookup returns CDR1 SGHDN and CDR2 FVKESK. Trimming cost V 1 base and J 6 bases, with 13 bases left between them. The CDR3 spans 16 residues. This CDR3 reads CASSQVRVNPNSPLHF. DNA for the CDR3: TGTGCCAGCAGCCAAGTACGAGTTAATCCTAATTCACCCCTCCACTTT.

This rearrangement joins TRBV4-1 to TRBJ2-3; TRBD2 agrees at 7 bases. Germline loops: CDR1 MGHRA, CDR2 YSYEKL. J was trimmed by 2 bases and V by 3 bases; bases with no gene match: 5. The CDR3 loop spans 15 amino acids. CDR3 loop: CASSQGGRTTDTQYF. The CDR3 region has the DNA TGCGCCAGCAGCCAGGGGGGGAGGACCACAGATACGCAGTATTTT.

This sequence joins TRBV13 and TRBJ1-2; no reliable D call. CDR1 is PRHDT and CDR2 is FYEKMQ in the germline V gene (reference sequence). V lost 5 bases, J lost 3 bases, and 7 bases lay in between. This CDR3 has 12 amino acids. The CDR3 region has the DNA TGTGCCAGCAGCGAAGACCACTATGGCTACACCTTC. This encodes CASSEDHYGYTF.

V usage is TRBV4-3 and J usage is TRBJ2-7; D is unclear. The CDR3 covers 12 residues. V was cut by 1 base and J by 3 bases, with 4 bases left in between. Germline CDR1 and CDR2: LGHNA and YSLEER. This CDR3 reads CASSQGRYEQYF. The CDR3 DNA follows: TGCGCCAGCAGCCAAGGACGCTACGAGCAGTACTTC.

V is TRBV27 and J is TRBJ2-5; D gene uncertain. With 4 bases removed from V and 5 bases from J, the gap between germline ends came to 8 bases. Germline values: CDR1 MNHEY, CDR2 SMNVEV (reference sequence). CDR3 size: 12 residues. The CDR3 nucleotides read TGTGCCAGCAGTTCATTTGGGGAGACCCAGTACTTC. Protein: CASSSFGETQYF.

V gene TRBV11-2 combines with J gene TRBJ2-7; D possibly uses TRBD1 or TRBD2 (5 bases each). V was cut by 2 bases and J by 6 bases, with 17 bases left in between. There are 15 residues in the CDR3. Per germline, CDR1 SGHAT and CDR2 FQNNGV. The CDR3 DNA follows: TGTGCCAGCAGCTTAAGAGGGCCAGGGTCCCTCGAGCAGTACTTC. Amino acid sequence: CASSLRGPGSLEQYF.

The chain recombines TRBV18 with TRBJ1-1; TRBD1 agrees at 7 bases. The V and J ends lost 1 base and 4 bases, in that order; junction bases with no gene match: 3. From germline, CDR1 is KGHSH and CDR2 LQKENI. The CDR3 consists of 14 residues. The CDR3 region is CASSPQGAGTEAFF. CDR3 coding DNA: TGTGCCAGCTCACCACAGGGGGCCGGCACTGAAGCTTTCTTT.